In its sample, the clone carrying this T cell receptor (beta chain) was seen a few times. Its target is unknown. Sequencing libraries for TCR beta were prepared with iRepertoire HTBI primers and Arm-PCR of CDR3 regions. TCRdb re-analysed the multiplex PCR reads in MiXCR, keeping a single row per CDR3 protein. The profile shows fewer than 450,000 distinct CDR3 sequences, 20% to 25% of them singletons. This entry belongs to a study of regulatory T cells in long-lasting Graves disease. General study points: Accuracy might have suffered from few samples.

Indicated time point: persistent/refractory GD, antithyroid drugs over 5 years with positive TRAb. RNA isolated from PBMCs was used to make the TCR library. This TCR derives from a female donor with Graves disease. Specimen: peripheral blood mononuclear cells (PBMCs), collected when the disease was refractory, from a patient treated with antithyroid drugs.

The CDR3 protein is CAWGFTEETQYF. The CDR3 region has the DNA TGTGCCTGGGGATTCACGGAAGAGACCCAGTACTTC. V usage is TRBV30 and J usage is TRBJ2-5; D is unresolved. V lost 5 bases to trimming and J lost 3 bases, with 10 bases between them. The CDR3 runs to 12 residues. Germline lookup yields CDR1 GTSNPN and CDR2 SVGIG (reference sequence).